These 28 T cell receptor beta chains share one sample of origin, sequenced in a study of T-cell memory formation after mild COVID-19. MiXCR was run by TCRdb on the 5' RACE reads, yielding one entry per CDR3 protein. The table lists more than 300,000 distinct CDR3 sequences, roughly 20% of them singletons. The sequenced sample consisted of PBMCs or a T cell subset sorted from them (not recorded which). These receptors originate from a young man who had mild COVID-19 (a few samples of this study predate the infection). Cell type and time point are not known.

This clonotype has a count of ten or more. This chain links TRBV5-6 with TRBJ2-3; 9 nucleotides agree with TRBD2. Germline V CDR1 and CDR2: SGHDT, YYEEEE. This CDR3 is 17 amino acids long. Trimming removed 4 bases from V and 1 base from J; junction bases left unmatched: 10. CDR3 amino acids: CASSRLGAGGGTDTQYF. The CDR3 DNA is TGTGCCAGCAGCCGCCTCGGAGCGGGGGGTGGCACAGATACGCAGTATTTT.

This chain links TRBV9 with TRBJ2-3; D may be TRBD1 (5 bases). The CDR3 loop spans 16 amino acids. Germline assignment: CDR1 SGDLS and CDR2 YYNGEE. Trimming cost V 2 bases and J 0 bases, with 13 bases left between them. This CDR3 is CASSVFQGRSTDTQYF. Written as DNA, the CDR3 is TGTGCCAGCAGCGTTTTCCAGGGCAGAAGCACAGATACGCAGTATTTT.

V usage is TRBV29-1 and J usage is TRBJ1-1; tentatively, D is TRBD1 (6 bases). With 8 bases removed from V and 2 bases from J, the gap between germline ends came to 12 bases. Germline CDR1 SQVTM, CDR2 ANQGSEA. This CDR3 is built from 12 residues. This chain's CDR3 is CSSGQSNTEAFF. The CDR3 DNA follows: TGCAGCTCAGGACAGAGTAACACTGAAGCTTTCTTT. Together with reference TRBV29-1 and TRBJ1-1, the CDR3 gives the full variable domain: SAVISQKPSRDICQRGTSLTIQCQVDSQVTMMFWYRQQPGQSLTLIATANQGSEATYESGFVIDKFPISRPNLTFSTLTVSNMSPEDSSIYLCSSGQSNTEAFFGQGTRLTVV.

This clonotype was seen more than once but under ten times. The chain recombines TRBV7-2 with TRBJ2-3, with a weak D call TRBD2 (7 bases). Trimming shortened V by 2 bases and J by 2 bases, and 11 bases separated the two germline ends. Per the germline V gene, CDR1 is SGHTA and CDR2 is FQGNSA. The CDR3 contains 15 residues. The CDR3 nucleotides read TGTGCCAGCAGCTTATGGGGGGGCGACACAGATACGCAGTATTTT. Amino acid sequence: CASSLWGGDTDTQYF.

This clonotype has only a few counts. The V call is TRBV5-5, the J call TRBJ2-1; a possible D gene is TRBD1 (5 bases). Per the germline V gene, CDR1 is SGHKS and CDR2 is YYEKEE (reference sequence). The CDR3 length is 16 residues. Trimming shortened V by 0 bases and J by 4 bases, and 14 bases separated the two germline ends. The CDR3 DNA reads TGTGCCAGCAGCTTGGATCAGGGTCGACGGTACAATGAGCAGTTCTTC. Protein product: CASSLDQGRRYNEQFF. Using reference TRBV5-5 and TRBJ2-1 for the parts outside the CDR3, the full variable domain is DAGVTQSPTHLIKTRGQQVTLRCSPISGHKSVSWYQQVLGQGPQFIFQYYEKEERGRGNFPDRFSARQFPNYSSELNVNALLLGDSALYLCASSLDQGRRYNEQFFGPGTRLTVL.

This clonotype was recorded at least ten times. The chain combines TRBV5-1 with TRBJ1-1; D gene unclear. V lost 1 base, J lost 2 bases, and 9 bases lay in between. The CDR3 is 14 residues long. Germline CDR1 is SGHRS and CDR2 is YFSETQ. The DNA for the CDR3 is TGCGCCAGCAGCTTGCGGACCGTTAACACTGAAGCTTTCTTT. This encodes CASSLRTVNTEAFF.

V and J are TRBV7-9 and TRBJ2-5, with no clear D. V lost 0 bases and J 1 base, leaving 6 bases between the germline ends. CDR1 SEHNR and CDR2 FQNEAQ come from the germline V gene (reference sequence). The CDR3 loop spans 14 amino acids. CDR3: CASSLAKVQETQYF. CDR3 coding DNA: TGTGCCAGCAGCTTAGCGAAAGTCCAAGAGACCCAGTACTTC.

The V and J genes are TRBV5-1 and TRBJ2-2; D perhaps matches TRBD1 (5 bases). This CDR3 is built from 14 residues. CDR1 and CDR2 (germline): SGHRS, YFSETQ. The ends were cut back, 4 bases at V and 4 bases at J, with 11 bases in the middle. CDR3 sequence reads: CASSASTATGELFF. Written as DNA, the CDR3 is TGCGCCAGCAGCGCCTCGACAGCCACCGGGGAGCTGTTTTTT.

The gene calls are TRBV6-2 or TRBV6-3 and TRBJ2-3; maybe TRBD2 (5 bases). V lost 2 bases and J 2 bases, leaving 17 bases between the germline ends. CDR1 and CDR2 (germline): MNHEY, SVGEGT. The CDR3 is 17 amino acids. This CDR3 is CASSYTSGKPHTDTQYF. The CDR3 DNA is TGTGCCAGCAGTTACACGTCCGGGAAGCCCCACACAGATACGCAGTATTTT.

This chain links TRBV2 with TRBJ2-3; weak D call: TRBD2 (6 bases). This CDR3 is built from 13 residues. CDR1 and CDR2 (germline): SNHLY, FYNNEI. V lost 4 bases to trimming and J lost 6 bases, with 11 bases between them. This CDR3 is CASSGQGGDTQYF. CDR3 in DNA: TGTGCCAGCAGTGGGCAGGGAGGCGATACGCAGTATTTT.

This clonotype appeared many times. The rearrangement links TRBV6-5 to TRBJ1-5; 9 bases align to TRBD1. This CDR3 contains 13 residues. Trimming cost V 5 bases and J 6 bases; bases outside gene matches: 2. Germline lookup yields CDR1 MNHEY and CDR2 SVGAGI. The CDR3 loop reads CASSRQGGQPQHF. CDR3 DNA sequence: TGTGCCAGCAGTAGACAGGGGGGTCAGCCCCAGCATTTT.

The chain combines TRBV12-3 or TRBV12-4 with TRBJ2-3; 10 nucleotides line up with TRBD1. The CDR3 length is 15 residues. The junction had 5 bases not matched to a gene; V was cut back by 2 bases and J by 6 bases. The CDR3 DNA sequence: TGTGCCAGCAGTTTAACCGGGACAGGGGACGATACGCAGTATTTT. Protein: CASSLTGTGDDTQYF.

V is TRBV7-2 and J is TRBJ1-1, with 10 bases fitting TRBD1. Germline lookup yields CDR1 SGHTA and CDR2 FQGNSA. CDR3 length: 16 amino acids. The V and J ends lost 4 bases and 4 bases, in that order; junction bases with no gene match: 9. Here the CDR3 reads CASSSPRQGASTEAFF. Written as DNA, the CDR3 is TGTGCCAGCAGCTCCCCTCGACAGGGGGCTTCCACTGAAGCTTTCTTT.

This clonotype has just a few counts. In DNA form, the CDR3 reads TGTGCCAGCAGTTCCGGGGCAGCGGGGTCAGATACGCAGTATTTT. It yields the protein CASSSGAAGSDTQYF. This chain links TRBV27 with TRBJ2-3, with 7 positions matching TRBD2. The V and J ends lost 4 bases and 4 bases, in that order; junction bases with no gene match: 8. Germline loops: CDR1 MNHEY, CDR2 SMNVEV (reference sequence). The CDR3 covers 15 residues.

This clonotype was recorded a few times. The CDR3 spells CSVGKEGAGTEAFF. The CDR3 bases are TGCAGCGTGGGGAAGGAGGGCGCCGGGACTGAAGCTTTCTTT. The gene calls are TRBV29-1 and TRBJ1-1; D is uncertain. The CDR3 has 14 amino acids. Germline assignment: CDR1 SQVTM and CDR2 ANQGSEA. Trimming took 6 bases from V and 5 from J, leaving 19 bases between them.

V usage is TRBV6-2 or TRBV6-3 and J usage is TRBJ2-1; TRBD2 matches at 9 bases. After removal of 6 bases from V and 7 bases from J, the junction contained 10 bases not matched to a gene. The CDR3 length is 15 residues. CDR1 and CDR2 from the germline V gene are MNHEY and SVGEGT. The CDR3 sequence: CASRRLAAGWNEQFF. CDR3 sequence (DNA): TGTGCCAGCAGACGACTAGCGGCGGGTTGGAATGAGCAGTTCTTC.

This clonotype turned up a few times. The J gene is TRBJ2-3, the V gene TRBV20-1; D not resolved. The CDR3 consists of 13 residues. Trimming pared 2 bases from V and 3 bases from J, leaving 9 bases between. Germline V gene lookup returns CDR1 DFQATT and CDR2 SNEGSKA (reference sequence). The CDR3 here is CSARSELTDTQYF. In DNA form, the CDR3 reads TGCAGTGCTAGATCCGAACTAACAGATACGCAGTATTTT.

This clonotype was seen only a few times. V gene TRBV5-5 combines with J gene TRBJ2-5, with D perhaps TRBD2 (6 bases). V was clipped by 2 bases and J by 1 base, with 9 bases between them. Germline-derived CDR1 and CDR2 are SGHKS and YYEKEE (reference sequence). This CDR3 contains 14 residues. The CDR3 is CASSLRRVQETQYF. In DNA, the CDR3 is TGTGCCAGCAGCTTACGGAGGGTCCAAGAGACCCAGTACTTC.

This clonotype came up a few times. The genes are TRBV6-5 and TRBJ2-1; the D call may be TRBD1 or TRBD2 (6 bases each). Germline-derived CDR1 and CDR2 are MNHEY and SVGAGI. This CDR3 spans 14 amino acids. Trimming pared 8 bases from V and 7 bases from J, leaving 18 bases between. The CDR3 bases are TGTGCCAGCCAAGGGGGGAGAGGGCTAAATGAGCAGTTCTTC. Protein product: CASQGGRGLNEQFF.

This clonotype has only a few counts. The chain couples TRBV5-1 to TRBJ2-1; maybe TRBD2 (5 bases). The CDR3 covers 15 residues. CDR1 SGHRS and CDR2 YFSETQ come from the germline V gene. The ends were cut back, 4 bases at V and 5 bases at J, with 16 bases in the middle. The CDR3, as DNA: TGCGCCAGCAGCCCTCTGACCGGACTTAACAATGAGCAGTTCTTC. Residues: CASSPLTGLNNEQFF.

This clonotype was counted a few times. The chain links TRBV5-1 to TRBJ1-1; D may be TRBD1 (5 bases). Per the germline V gene, CDR1 is SGHRS and CDR2 is YFSETQ. The CDR3 has 14 amino acids. Trimming shortened V by 2 bases and J by 5 bases, and 13 bases separated the two germline ends. CDR3 DNA: TGCGCCAGCAGCTTCGCCTCGGGGACGACTGAAGCTTTCTTT. It codes for CASSFASGTTEAFF.

This sequence joins TRBV10-3 and TRBJ1-3, with 12 positions matching TRBD1. Germline CDR1 reads ENHRY; CDR2 reads SYGVKD. This CDR3 is built from 16 residues. Trimming took 4 bases from V and 3 from J; bases not matched to a gene: 4. Here the CDR3 DNA reads TGTGCCATCAGTGCGGGACAGGGGGCGCGTGGAAACACCATATATTTT. Residues: CAISAGQGARGNTIYF.

The chain combines TRBV7-9 with TRBJ2-7; 7 positions match TRBD1. J was trimmed by 4 bases and V by 1 base; bases with no gene match: 7. This CDR3 is 15 amino acids long. Germline assignment: CDR1 SEHNR and CDR2 FQNEAQ (reference sequence). The CDR3: CASSLGRQGIYEQYV. CDR3 DNA: TGTGCCAGCAGCTTAGGACGACAGGGAATTTACGAGCAGTACGTC.

This clonotype was seen only a few times. This rearrangement joins TRBV6-2 or TRBV6-3 to TRBJ1-1, with 9 bases that match TRBD1. CDR1 MNHEY and CDR2 SVGEGT come from the germline V gene. V was pared by 7 bases and J by 4 bases, with 10 bases of the junction left unmatched. CDR3 size: 15 residues. The CDR3 loop reads CASNDSGTGSTEAFF. As DNA, the CDR3 is TGTGCCAGCAATGATTCCGGGACAGGGAGCACTGAAGCTTTCTTT.

This clonotype showed up just a few times. This chain uses TRBV6-5 with TRBJ1-1; D ambiguous. V was cut by 6 bases and J by 4 bases, with 15 bases left in between. The CDR3 covers 14 residues. Germline assignment: CDR1 MNHEY and CDR2 SVGAGI. The CDR3, as DNA: TGTGCCAGCAGGCCGACCTTGGGCGGCACTGAAGCTTTCTTT. Protein product: CASRPTLGGTEAFF.

The chain uses TRBV20-1 and TRBJ1-2; D not certain. This CDR3 comprises 12 residues. The V gene's germline CDR1 is DFQATT and CDR2 SNEGSKA (reference sequence). The CDR3, as DNA: TGCAGCGCCGGGGAGGGAGGATATGGCTACACCTTC. Its protein is CSAGEGGYGYTF.

This rearrangement joins TRBV5-5 to TRBJ1-4; TRBD1 agrees at 8 bases. Unmatched junction bases numbered 6, after V lost 4 bases and J lost 4 bases. The CDR3 spans 15 residues. CDR1 and CDR2 (germline): SGHKS, YYEKEE (reference sequence). CDR3 DNA: TGTGCCAGCAGCCTGATGACAGGGGATAATGAAAAACTGTTTTTT. This codes for CASSLMTGDNEKLFF. Based on the CDR3 plus reference TRBV5-5 and TRBJ1-4, the full variable domain is DAGVTQSPTHLIKTRGQQVTLRCSPISGHKSVSWYQQVLGQGPQFIFQYYEKEERGRGNFPDRFSARQFPNYSSELNVNALLLGDSALYLCASSLMTGDNEKLFFGSGTQLSVL.

The chain employs TRBV7-9 and TRBJ2-5, with 9 bases identical to TRBD1. In germline, CDR1 is SEHNR, CDR2 FQNEAQ (reference sequence). The CDR3 extends over 15 amino acids. The trim removed 3 bases at V and 5 bases at J, leaving 7 bases unmatched. CDR3 sequence (DNA): TGTGCCAGCAGCTTCGGGACAGGGTTACGGGAGACCCAGTACTTC. It specifies CASSFGTGLRETQYF.